This TCR beta chain was sequenced during a study of monozygotic twins with inflammatory bowel disease. Germline CDR1 and CDR2: PRHDT and FYEKMQ (reference sequence). CDR3 length: 17 amino acids. With the 5' RACE reads reprocessed, TCRdb shows one record per CDR3 protein and no DNA. This table lists approximately 400,000 distinct CDR3 sequences. The sequencing sample was made of blood. The TCR sequence derives from a human donor with ulcerative colitis or Crohn's disease, or a healthy co-twin of an affected twin (not recorded which). The chain links TRBV13 to TRBJ2-2; the D call from TCRdb, TRBD2, cannot be confirmed without DNA. This chain's CDR3 is CASSLGRGGANTGELFF.